The clone carrying this TCR beta chain was observed a handful of times. Its matching antigen is unknown. After removal of 5 bases from V and 3 bases from J, the junction contained 13 bases not matched to a gene. Per germline, CDR1 MNHNS and CDR2 SASEGT. This CDR3 has 17 amino acids. These data are taken from a study of post-analysis software for immune sequencing data. Whole-study results and caveats: TRBV5-6, TRBV5-1 and TRBV20-1 were among a handful of TRBV segments more frequent in patients than controls.

TCR beta cDNA libraries included unique molecular identifiers. TCRdb called the PCR reads again in MiXCR, with one record for every CDR3 protein. The data contain roughly 800,000 distinct CDR3 sequences, roughly 50% of them seen just once; the ten biggest clones take up about 4.8%. V usage is TRBV6-1 and J usage is TRBJ2-7; 10 nucleotides line up with TRBD1. The source of this sequence is a girl aged 5 to 17 with multiple sclerosis. The sequenced material came from blood. DNA of the CDR3: TGTGCCAGCAGTACCCTCAACCGGGACAGGGGAGTCTACGAGCAGTACTTC. Translation: CASSTLNRDRGVYEQYF.